The rows below give T cell receptor beta chains drawn from one sample of a study of blood T cell repertoires in COVID-19. Method: immunoSEQ multiplex PCR; TCRdb's copy keeps in-frame clones and lacks some. The table lists a few hundred thousand clones, less than 90% of them singletons. The specimen was PBMCs or T cells enriched from blood (not recorded which). These receptors were collected from a woman younger than 45 who had recovered from COVID-19. Both conserved end residues are part of each CDR3. D genes are given only for firm matches. Clone size is given for some rows only: seen once, a few or many times, or a class if the clone is expanded.

size: .; J: TRBJ1-2; length: 14; V: TRBV5-1; D: .; CDR3: CASSLVRASDGYTF; DNA: TGCGCCAGCAGCTTGGTGCGGGCTTCGGATGGCTACACCTTC
size: .; J: TRBJ2-1; length: 12; V: TRBV4-1; D: TRBD2; CDR3: CASSQGLNEQFF; DNA: TGCGCCAGCAGCCAGGGACTAAATGAGCAGTTCTTC
size: .; J: TRBJ1-1; length: 13; V: TRBV5-4; D: .; CDR3: CASSLQQGSEAFF; DNA: TGTGCCAGCAGCTTACAACAGGGTAGTGAAGCTTTCTTT
size: .; J: TRBJ1-2; length: 13; V: TRBV6-1; D: .; CDR3: CASSDRDTDGYTF; DNA: TGTGCCAGCAGTGACCGGGACACCGATGGCTACACCTTC
size: .; J: TRBJ1-1; length: 16; V: TRBV13; D: .; CDR3: CASSLGSRTENTEAFF; DNA: TGTGCCAGCAGCTTAGGCTCTAGGACAGAGAACACTGAAGCTTTCTTT
size: .; J: TRBJ2-3; length: 14; V: TRBV29-1; D: .; CDR3: CSVGRVSSTDTQYF; DNA: TGCAGCGTTGGCAGGGTTTCTAGCACAGATACGCAGTATTTT
size: .; J: TRBJ2-7; length: 13; V: TRBV5-1; D: TRBD1; CDR3: CASSTDRGYEQYF; DNA: TGCGCCAGCAGCACGGACAGGGGCTACGAGCAGTACTTC
size: .; J: TRBJ1-4; length: 18; V: TRBV3-1/TRBV3-2; D: .; CDR3: CASSQDTGRGASNEKLFF; DNA: TGTGCCAGCAGCCAAGATACGGGCAGGGGTGCTAGTAATGAAAAACTGTTTTTT
size: once; J: TRBJ2-1; length: 16; V: TRBV19; D: TRBD2; CDR3: CASSLAGFLPYNEQFF; DNA: TGTGCCAGTAGCCTAGCGGGATTTCTCCCCTACAATGAGCAGTTCTTC
size: .; J: TRBJ2-7; length: 15; V: TRBV27; D: TRBD2; CDR3: CASSLYSGASYEQYF; DNA: TGTGCCAGCAGTTTATACAGCGGGGCCTCCTACGAGCAGTACTTC
size: .; J: TRBJ1-5; length: 17; V: TRBV19; D: .; CDR3: CASSPHGGTDSNQPQHF; DNA: TGTGCCAGTAGTCCACACGGCGGGACGGATAGCAATCAGCCCCAGCATTTT
size: once; J: TRBJ2-1; length: 15; V: TRBV4-1; D: .; CDR3: CASSQVPPTSNEQFF; DNA: TGCGCCAGCAGCCAAGTCCCCCCGACTAGCAATGAGCAGTTCTTC